One sample yielded the 23 T cell receptor beta chains listed below, sequenced in a study of T cell responses to AZD1222 COVID-19 vaccine (dated by TCRdb to the early 2020s). Library creation used the immunoSEQ multiplex PCR assay. Drawn from immuneACCESS, this table holds only the in-frame rearrangements with V and J called that TCRdb kept. Clones are partly lost; checked studies trace under half to an unresolved V gene and leave the rest unexplained. The sample table lists more than 150,000 clones, 70% to 90% of them with a count of one. Roughly 6.5% of the sample is held by the ten biggest clonotypes. The sample's time point label, decoded: baseline before first vaccination. The input for sequencing was peripheral blood, taken on day 0 of AZD1222 vaccination. Receptors were obtained from an adult in good health.

The chain employs TRBV30 and TRBJ2-7, with 7 bases lining up with TRBD1. J lost 5 bases, V lost 5 bases, and 12 bases had no gene match. The CDR3 length is 14 residues. Germline V gives CDR1 GTSNPN, CDR2 SVGIG (reference sequence). CDR3 sequence reads: CAWASTGRRDEQYF. CDR3 sequence (DNA): TGTGCCTGGGCCTCGACAGGGAGACGCGACGAGCAGTACTTC.

This clone has a single count. The chain carries TRBV28 and TRBJ1-6, with D perhaps matching TRBD1 (5 bases). Germline lookup yields CDR1 MDHEN and CDR2 SYDVKM. The CDR3 is 12 residues long. Deletions cut 7 bases from V and 9 bases from J, with 10 bases between. CDR3 residues: CASTQQGSPLHF. Here the CDR3 DNA reads TGTGCCAGCACTCAGCAGGGTTCACCCCTCCACTTT.

V gene TRBV7-2 combines with J gene TRBJ2-7, with 13 bases matching TRBD2. The germline CDR1 and CDR2 sequences are SGHTA and FQGNSA. J was trimmed by 2 bases and V by 5 bases; bases with no gene match: 9. This CDR3 contains 17 residues. The CDR3 loop is CASSSNLGLAGTYEQYF. As DNA, the CDR3 is TGTGCCAGCAGCAGCAACCTGGGACTAGCGGGGACCTACGAGCAGTACTTC.

This chain links TRBV30 with TRBJ2-1, with D possibly being TRBD2 (6 bases). The CDR3 loop spans 11 amino acids. V lost 3 bases to trimming and J lost 6 bases, with 6 bases between them. Germline lookup yields CDR1 GTSNPN and CDR2 SVGIG (reference sequence). CDR3 protein: CAWRGGNEQFF. CDR3 coding DNA: TGTGCCTGGAGGGGGGGCAATGAGCAGTTCTTC.

The chain links TRBV19 to TRBJ2-1; 10 bases match TRBD2. The CDR3 spans 14 residues. Germline trimming cut 3 bases from V and 9 bases from J; bases unmatched to any gene: 5. CDR1 is LNHDA, CDR2 SQIVND, per germline (reference sequence). As DNA, the CDR3 is TGTGCCAGTAGTATGCTAGCGGGAGTCTCTGAGCAGTTCTTC. Its protein is CASSMLAGVSEQFF. Supplemented by reference TRBV19 and TRBJ2-1, the full variable domain reads DGGITQSPKYLFRKEGQNVTLSCEQNLNHDAMYWYRQDPGQGLRLIYYSQIVNDFQKGDIAEGYSVSREKKESFPLTVTSAQKNPTAFYLCASSMLAGVSEQFFGPGTRLTVL.

The V and J genes are TRBV7-9 and TRBJ1-3; D ambiguous. The CDR3 covers 15 residues. The V gene's germline CDR1 is SEHNR and CDR2 FQNEAQ (reference sequence). The V gene lost 3 bases and the J gene lost 1 base, with 10 bases spanning the gap. CDR3 bases: TGTGCCAGCAGCTTGTTCGGGGTTTCTGGAAACACCATATATTTT. As protein: CASSLFGVSGNTIYF.

The chain uses TRBV3-1 (or the pseudogene TRBV3-2) and TRBJ2-1; the D gene is possibly TRBD2 (6 bases). V dropped 0 bases and J dropped 0 bases, with 12 bases sitting between them. The germline V gene encodes CDR1 LGHDT and CDR2 YNNKEL (reference sequence). The CDR3 has 17 amino acids. Written as DNA, the CDR3 is TGTGCCAGCAGCCAAGATAACGGCGGGACCTCCTACAATGAGCAGTTCTTC. This translates into CASSQDNGGTSYNEQFF.

This chain connects TRBV5-4 to TRBJ1-2, with TRBD1 matching over 7 bases. CDR3 length equals 15 residues. V trimming: 4 bases; J trimming: 4 bases; junction bases outside the gene matches: 10. Germline V gene data show CDR1 as SGHNT and CDR2 as YYREEE (reference sequence). The CDR3 DNA reads TGTGCCAGCAGCCGGGGACAGCCCTCCATCTATGGCTACACCTTC. This gives the protein CASSRGQPSIYGYTF.

The rearrangement joins TRBV19 to TRBJ2-5; 7 nucleotides align to TRBD2. Germline V gene sequence: CDR1 LNHDA, CDR2 SQIVND (reference sequence). This CDR3 region has 15 residues. V gave up 3 bases and J gave up 5 bases; unmatched junction bases: 9. DNA for the CDR3: TGTGCCAGTAGTATTGGGCTAGTCGGGAGGGAGACCCAGTACTTC. Its translation: CASSIGLVGRETQYF.

The chain is built from TRBV7-2 and TRBJ2-5; either TRBD1 or TRBD2 may supply D (6 bases each). The germline V gene encodes CDR1 SGHTA and CDR2 FQGNSA. Trimming removed 7 bases from V and 3 bases from J, with 18 bases in between. This CDR3 spans 15 amino acids. The CDR3 here is CASTEGGAGEETQYF. The CDR3 DNA reads TGTGCCAGCACCGAGGGGGGCGCAGGGGAAGAGACCCAGTACTTC.

This chain links TRBV7-2 with TRBJ1-5; no clear D. This CDR3 spans 15 amino acids. Trimming removed 1 base from V and 7 bases from J, with 14 bases in between. CDR1 and CDR2 (germline): SGHTA, FQGNSA. For the CDR3, the DNA is TGTGCCAGCAGCTTAGATGTCGCTTTGGGGCAGCCCCAGCATTTT. This gives the protein CASSLDVALGQPQHF. The variable domain in full, completed from reference TRBV7-2 and TRBJ1-5, reads GAGVSQSPSNKVTEKGKDVELRCDPISGHTALYWYRQSLGQGLEFLIYFQGNSAPDKSGLPSDRFSAERTGGSVSTLTIQRTQQEDSAVYLCASSLDVALGQPQHFGDGTRLSIL.

V is TRBV2 and J is TRBJ2-3; D may be TRBD1 (6 bases). This CDR3 spans 14 amino acids. V was cut by 8 bases and J by 6 bases, with 18 bases left in between. The germline V gene encodes CDR1 SNHLY and CDR2 FYNNEI. The CDR3 nucleotides read TGTGCCAGCCGTAACCGCGGACAGTCCGATACGCAGTATTTT. Protein product: CASRNRGQSDTQYF.

The chain carries TRBV2 and TRBJ1-2, with a possible D match to TRBD1 (5 bases). Germline V gene lookup returns CDR1 SNHLY and CDR2 FYNNEI. The CDR3 spans 13 residues. V was clipped by 4 bases and J by 1 base, with 7 bases between them. This CDR3 reads CASSGTGNYGYTF. CDR3 in DNA: TGTGCCAGCAGTGGTACAGGTAACTATGGCTACACCTTC.

The rearrangement uses TRBV7-2 and TRBJ1-5; no firm D call. Germline V gene data show CDR1 as SGHTA and CDR2 as FQGNSA. V lost 2 bases and J 4 bases, leaving 6 bases between the germline ends. The CDR3 is made up of 13 amino acids. This CDR3 is CASSLSVNQPQHF. The CDR3 DNA is TGTGCCAGCAGCTTATCTGTTAATCAGCCCCAGCATTTT.

The V call is TRBV6-5, the J call TRBJ1-6; 7 bases align to TRBD1. The CDR3 totals 15 residues. J lost 7 bases, V lost 6 bases, and 9 bases had no gene match. CDR1 and CDR2 from the germline V gene are MNHEY and SVGAGI. This chain's CDR3 is CASSMRQGGNSPLHF. Written as DNA, the CDR3 is TGTGCCAGCAGCATGAGACAGGGCGGGAATTCACCCCTCCACTTT.

This clone turned up a few times. The CDR3 reads CASSLTATNEKLFF. The CDR3 coding sequence is TGTGCCAGCAGCTTAACCGCAACTAATGAAAAACTGTTTTTT. J is TRBJ1-4 and V is TRBV7-2; D gene unclear. The V gene lost 2 bases and the J gene lost 0 bases, with 4 bases spanning the gap. CDR3 length: 14 residues. The germline V gene has CDR1 SGHTA and CDR2 FQGNSA.

This clone was counted only a few times. The rearrangement uses TRBV9 and TRBJ2-5; 12 bases fit TRBD2. Per germline, CDR1 SGDLS and CDR2 YYNGEE. The trim removed 4 bases at V and 4 bases at J, leaving 5 bases unmatched. The CDR3 runs 15 residues. The DNA for the CDR3 is TGTGCCAGCAGCCCGCGACTAGCGGGGGTAGAGACCCAGTACTTC. This gives the protein CASSPRLAGVETQYF.

To note about this clone: The sample contains more than one DNA sequence encoding this CDR3. The chain employs TRBV7-2 and TRBJ1-3, with D unclear. Trimming took 1 base from V and 2 from J, leaving 6 bases between them. The length of the CDR3 is 14 residues. The germline V gene encodes CDR1 SGHTA and CDR2 FQGNSA. CDR3 coding DNA: TGTGCCAGCAGCTTAGACGGGGCTGGAAACACCATATATTTT. Translating it yields CASSLDGAGNTIYF.

V and J are TRBV28 and TRBJ2-7, with D tentatively TRBD1 (5 bases). CDR3 size: 12 residues. Germline CDR1 reads MDHEN; CDR2 reads SYDVKM. Trimming shortened V by 6 bases and J by 4 bases, and 10 bases separated the two germline ends. DNA for the CDR3: TGTGCCAGCAGGACCCAGGGTTACGAGCAGTACTTC. Amino acid sequence: CASRTQGYEQYF.

In the case of this clone: One junction end does not reproduce the germline sequence, and a read error may be involved. V usage is TRBV2 and J usage is TRBJ1-5; 8 bases are a match to TRBD1. CDR3 size: 15 residues. CDR1 and CDR2 (germline): SNHLY, FYNNEI. DNA of the CDR3: TGTGCCAGCAGGGAAGAGGACAGGGACAATCAGCCCCAGCATTTT. Translated: CASREEDRDNQPQHF. Full variable domain (outside the CDR3, taken from reference TRBV2 and TRBJ1-5): EPEVTQTPSHQVTQMGQEVILRCVPISNHLYFYWYRQILGQKVEFLVSFYNNEISEKSEIFDDQFSVERPDGSNFTLKIRSTKLEDSAMYFCASREEDRDNQPQHFGDGTRLSIL.

This clone has only one observation. The chain carries TRBV5-1 and TRBJ2-1, with D unclear. This CDR3 is built from 15 residues. The germline V gene has CDR1 SGHRS and CDR2 YFSETQ. V lost 0 bases and J lost 5, with 12 bases in between. The CDR3: CASSLGSHQNNEQFF. The DNA for the CDR3 is TGCGCCAGCAGCTTGGGGTCCCATCAGAACAATGAGCAGTTCTTC.

The chain has TRBV6-2 or TRBV6-3 and TRBJ1-2; 10 bases are shared with TRBD1. Germline V gene sequence: CDR1 MNHEY, CDR2 SVGEGT. The CDR3 extends over 17 amino acids. V shed 0 bases, J shed 3 bases, and the junction held 7 bases outside the gene matches. This CDR3 reads CASSYSDRGKADYGYTF. CDR3 nucleotide sequence: TGTGCCAGCAGTTACTCGGACAGGGGGAAAGCGGACTATGGCTACACCTTC.

The rearrangement links TRBV7-2 to TRBJ2-5; D unclear. Trimming shortened V by 5 bases and J by 5 bases, and 12 bases separated the two germline ends. CDR1 and CDR2 (germline): SGHTA, FQGNSA. CDR3 length: 13 amino acids. The CDR3 bases are TGTGCCAGCAGCCTTCCCACGAGGGAGACCCAGTACTTC. Its translation is CASSLPTRETQYF.